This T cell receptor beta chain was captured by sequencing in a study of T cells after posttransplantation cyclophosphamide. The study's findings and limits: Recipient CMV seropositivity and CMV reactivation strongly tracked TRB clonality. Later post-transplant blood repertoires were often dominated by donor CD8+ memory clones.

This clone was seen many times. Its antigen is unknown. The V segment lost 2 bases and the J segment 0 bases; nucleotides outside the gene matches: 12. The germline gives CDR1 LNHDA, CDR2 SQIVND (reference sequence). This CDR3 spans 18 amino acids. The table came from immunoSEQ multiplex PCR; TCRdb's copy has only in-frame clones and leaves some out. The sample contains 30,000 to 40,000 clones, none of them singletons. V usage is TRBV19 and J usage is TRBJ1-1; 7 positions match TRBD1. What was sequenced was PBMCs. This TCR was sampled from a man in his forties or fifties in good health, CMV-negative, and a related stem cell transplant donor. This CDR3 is CASSIHRPGGKMNTEAFF. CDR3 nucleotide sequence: TGTGCCAGTAGTATACATCGGCCAGGGGGGAAAATGAACACTGAAGCTTTCTTT.